The 20 T cell receptor beta chains below were found in one sample sequenced in a study of T cell repertoires in cytomegalovirus infection. TCRdb reprocessed the reads with MiXCR, giving one entry per CDR3 protein. Here the sample spans more than 50,000 distinct CDR3 sequences, more than 25% being singletons. These receptors are not linked to any known antigen. Sequencing used PBMCs, sequenced either directly or after in vitro stimulation (not recorded which). The receptors shown here come from a human donor in good health (CMV status not recorded). Some clones in this sample may be carry-over from other donors' samples.

The CDR3 here is CASSLNLGVDTQYF. CDR3 bases: TGTGCCAGCAGTTTGAACCTAGGGGTGGATACGCAGTATTTT. The J gene is TRBJ2-3, the V gene TRBV12-3 or TRBV12-4, with a tentative D call TRBD1 (5 bases). CDR3 size: 14 residues. V was trimmed by 3 bases and J by 6 bases, leaving 13 bases between them.

The chain carries TRBV13 and TRBJ2-1, with D tentatively TRBD1 (5 bases). The CDR3 totals 17 residues. From germline, CDR1 is PRHDT and CDR2 FYEKMQ (reference sequence). V shed 5 bases and J shed 0 bases, with 17 bases lying between them. The CDR3 region is CASSLPGSPSSYNEQFF. The CDR3 DNA follows: TGTGCCAGCAGCCTTCCAGGGTCCCCGAGCTCCTACAATGAGCAGTTCTTC.

The chain carries TRBV7-4 and TRBJ2-3; 10 bases align to TRBD2. J lost 1 base, V lost 5 bases, and 3 bases had no gene match. Germline loops: CDR1 SGHVT, CDR2 SQSDAQ. This CDR3 region has 15 residues. The CDR3 region is CASSPSGSGTDTQYF. DNA of the CDR3: TGTGCCAGCAGCCCTAGCGGGAGCGGCACAGATACGCAGTATTTT.

This clonotype came up a few times. CDR3 nucleotide sequence: TGTGCCAGCAGCTCACAGGGGGGGGATGGCTATGGCTACACCTTC. Protein: CASSSQGGDGYGYTF. The chain couples TRBV7-2 to TRBJ1-2, with 8 bases lining up with TRBD1. This CDR3 is built from 15 residues. After removal of 4 bases from V and 4 bases from J, the junction contained 8 bases not matched to a gene. Germline V gene lookup returns CDR1 SGHTA and CDR2 FQGNSA.

The CDR3 loop reads CSASPGGGYTEAFF. CDR3 nucleotides: TGCAGTGCTAGCCCCGGGGGAGGGTACACTGAAGCTTTCTTT. The chain is built from TRBV20-1 and TRBJ1-1, with D perhaps TRBD1 (5 bases). In germline, CDR1 is DFQATT, CDR2 SNEGSKA (reference sequence). The length of the CDR3 is 14 residues. V was clipped by 3 bases and J by 3 bases, with 14 bases between them.

The V call is TRBV15, the J call TRBJ2-3; the D gene is possibly TRBD2 (6 bases). Germline V CDR1 and CDR2: LNHNV, YYDKDF (reference sequence). Trimming removed 1 base at V and 0 bases at J, with 11 bases between. CDR3 length: 16 residues. CDR3 nucleotide sequence: TGTGCCACCAGCAGAGGTCCAGCGGGCAGCACAGATACGCAGTATTTT. This translates into CATSRGPAGSTDTQYF. The full variable domain, its missing parts supplied by reference TRBV15 and TRBJ2-3, is DAMVIQNPRYQVTQFGKPVTLSCSQTLNHNVMYWYQQKSSQAPKLLFHYYDKDFNNEADTPDNFQSRRPNTSFCFLDIRSPGLGDTAMYLCATSRGPAGSTDTQYFGPGTRLTVL.

The rearrangement joins TRBV6-5 to TRBJ2-7; maybe TRBD2 (6 bases). Trimming pared 8 bases from V and 6 bases from J, leaving 11 bases between. CDR3 length: 11 residues. Germline values: CDR1 MNHEY, CDR2 SVGAGI. This CDR3 is CASGGSGEQYF. The DNA of the CDR3 is TGTGCCAGCGGGGGGAGTGGCGAGCAGTACTTC.

This clonotype appeared many times. The chain employs TRBV7-2 and TRBJ2-7; 7 bases align to TRBD1. There are 14 residues in the CDR3. J lost 1 base, V lost 5 bases, and 5 bases had no gene match. Germline CDR1 reads SGHTA; CDR2 reads FQGNSA. The CDR3 spells CASSPDRASYEQYF. Written as DNA, the CDR3 is TGTGCCAGCAGCCCTGACAGGGCATCCTACGAGCAGTACTTC.

This clonotype was seen a few times. This rearrangement joins TRBV7-8 to TRBJ2-5; D not resolved. The CDR3 loop spans 13 amino acids. Trimming took off 4 bases at V and 5 bases at J, with 11 bases between the two ends. CDR1 is SGHVS and CDR2 is FQNEAQ in the germline V gene. The CDR3 loop reads CASSSAPAETQYF. DNA of the CDR3: TGTGCCAGCAGCTCCGCTCCCGCGGAGACCCAGTACTTC.

V and J are TRBV4-1 and TRBJ1-5; TRBD1 agrees at 11 bases. CDR1 MGHRA and CDR2 YSYEKL come from the germline V gene. The ends lost 2 bases at V and 5 bases at J; junction bases unmatched: 8. The CDR3 is 17 amino acids. In DNA, the CDR3 is TGCGCCAGCAGCCAAAGAGCGGGACAGGGGGTAGATCAGCCCCAGCATTTT. This codes for CASSQRAGQGVDQPQHF.

Only one count was recorded for this clonotype. The rearrangement links TRBV29-1 to TRBJ1-1, with D perhaps matching TRBD1 (6 bases). The CDR3 is made up of 13 amino acids. From germline, CDR1 is SQVTM and CDR2 ANQGSEA. Trimming removed 7 bases at V and 4 bases at J, with 16 bases between. The CDR3 protein is CSAGGGAGTEAFF. The CDR3 DNA sequence: TGCAGCGCCGGGGGGGGGGCAGGCACTGAAGCTTTCTTT.

This clonotype rates as medium-sized. The gene calls are TRBV7-2 and TRBJ1-2; a weak D match, TRBD1 (6 bases). The CDR3 is 14 residues long. The germline gives CDR1 SGHTA, CDR2 FQGNSA. V lost 5 bases and J 5 bases, leaving 15 bases between the germline ends. The CDR3 protein is CASSRGGAGYGYTF. CDR3 nucleotides: TGTGCCAGCAGCAGGGGGGGGGCCGGGTATGGCTACACCTTC.

The chain uses TRBV6-2 or TRBV6-3 and TRBJ2-7, with 7 bases fitting TRBD2. Germline values: CDR1 MNHEY, CDR2 SVGEGT. The junction had 12 bases not matched to a gene; V was cut back by 8 bases and J by 2 bases. CDR3 length: 15 residues. The CDR3 spells CASRGTLAYTYEQYF. CDR3 bases: TGTGCCAGCCGTGGTACACTAGCGTATACCTACGAGCAGTACTTC.

The rearrangement joins TRBV29-1 to TRBJ1-5; a weak D match, TRBD1 (5 bases). Germline V gene data show CDR1 as SQVTM and CDR2 as ANQGSEA. This CDR3 region has 18 residues. Between the trimmed V and J ends, which lost 6 bases and 0 bases, there was a span of 24 bases. The CDR3 nucleotides are TGCAGCGTGGCTTGGGGGGACGGAGGATCATATAGCAATCAGCCCCAGCATTTT. It is translated as CSVAWGDGGSYSNQPQHF. Full variable domain (remainder filled in from reference TRBV29-1 and TRBJ1-5): SAVISQKPSRDICQRGTSLTIQCQVDSQVTMMFWYRQQPGQSLTLIATANQGSEATYESGFVIDKFPISRPNLTFSTLTVSNMSPEDSSIYLCSVAWGDGGSYSNQPQHFGDGTRLSIL.

The chain couples TRBV20-1 to TRBJ2-3, with a weak D call TRBD2 (5 bases). Trimming pared 5 bases from V and 3 bases from J, leaving 21 bases between. The germline V gene encodes CDR1 DFQATT and CDR2 SNEGSKA (reference sequence). The CDR3 loop spans 16 amino acids. For the CDR3, the DNA is TGCAGTGCTGGGTTAGGACTCTCCGGGCCAACAGATACGCAGTATTTT. Encoded protein: CSAGLGLSGPTDTQYF.

This clonotype appeared a few times. This chain joins TRBV29-1 and TRBJ2-3; TRBD2 aligns across 11 bases. The trim removed 6 bases at V and 1 base at J, leaving 6 bases unmatched. This CDR3 has 15 amino acids. Germline values: CDR1 SQVTM, CDR2 ANQGSEA. This CDR3 reads CSVAPTSGGTDTQYF. In DNA, the CDR3 is TGCAGCGTCGCGCCGACTAGCGGGGGCACAGATACGCAGTATTTT.

V usage is TRBV11-2 and J usage is TRBJ2-1; 12 nucleotides align to TRBD2. Germline CDR1 reads SGHAT; CDR2 reads FQNNGV. The CDR3 contains 16 residues. V lost 5 bases, J lost 4 bases, and 6 bases stayed unmatched. The chain's CDR3 is CASSPGLAGSYNEQFF. The CDR3 nucleotides read TGTGCCAGCAGCCCTGGACTAGCGGGATCTTACAATGAGCAGTTCTTC.

Ten or more counts support this clonotype. In DNA, the CDR3 is TGTGCCAGCAGCGCCTTTAGCGGGGGGAGCGTTGATACGCAGTATTTT. Protein: CASSAFSGGSVDTQYF. The V call is TRBV7-8, the J call TRBJ2-3, with 10 bases lining up with TRBD2. CDR3 length: 16 amino acids. Germline lookup yields CDR1 SGHVS and CDR2 FQNEAQ. The ends lost 5 bases at V and 6 bases at J; junction bases unmatched: 11.

The V and J genes are TRBV20-1 and TRBJ2-3, with D possibly TRBD1 on 6 matching bases. Germline lookup yields CDR1 DFQATT and CDR2 SNEGSKA (reference sequence). V gave up 6 bases and J gave up 2 bases, with 24 bases separating them. CDR3 length equals 17 residues. CDR3 loop: CSATLKWGLGDTDTQYF. The DNA for the CDR3 is TGCAGTGCCACGCTAAAGTGGGGGCTTGGCGACACAGATACGCAGTATTTT.

This clonotype turned up a few times. The chain carries TRBV20-1 and TRBJ1-2, with 9 positions matching TRBD1. The CDR3 totals 17 residues. With 6 bases clipped from V and 6 bases from J, the junction kept 20 bases outside the gene matches. The germline CDR1 and CDR2 sequences are DFQATT and SNEGSKA (reference sequence). Written as DNA, the CDR3 is TGCAGTGCGGATCCGGAAAGAACAGGGGGCACTGGGCATGGCTACACCTTC. Protein product: CSADPERTGGTGHGYTF.